The 19 T cell receptor beta chains in this list originate from one sample, sequenced in a study of blood T cells in healthy people across ages. A J-beta primer mix and a sample-barcoded 5' primer were used in a second PCR of about 7 to 12 cycles. TCRdb re-called the 5' RACE reads with MiXCR, one entry per CDR3 protein. The sample records approximately 2,000,000 distinct CDR3 sequences, about two fifths being singletons. Material for sequencing was blood. These receptors were collected from a human donor in good health.

The CDR3 sequence: CASSLERGENEQFF. The CDR3 DNA reads TGCGCCAGCAGCTTAGAGCGGGGGGAAAATGAGCAGTTCTTC. J is TRBJ2-1 and V is TRBV5-1; 9 bases fit TRBD2. Germline lookup yields CDR1 SGHRS and CDR2 YFSETQ. The CDR3 is 14 residues long. V lost 2 bases, J lost 7 bases, and 4 bases stayed unmatched.

This clonotype showed up just a few times. This may come from a read error, since a much larger clone is one base off. This rearrangement joins TRBV5-1 to TRBJ2-4; no firm D call. Germline CDR1 reads SGHRS; CDR2 reads YFSETQ. This CDR3 contains 16 residues. V was pared by 4 bases and J by 13 bases, with 27 bases between. This CDR3 reads CASSLNPDPRVNEQYF. As DNA, the CDR3 is TGCGCCAGCAGCCTCAACCCGGACCCTAGGGTGAATGAGCAGTACTTC.

The gene calls are TRBV6-6 and TRBJ1-4; TRBD1 agrees at 8 bases. V lost 7 bases and J lost 5; bases outside the gene matches: 15. Germline CDR1 MNHNY, CDR2 SVGAGI (reference sequence). The CDR3 extends over 17 amino acids. The CDR3 loop reads CASKAIRTGYMNEKLFF. The CDR3 DNA reads TGTGCCAGCAAGGCCATCCGGACAGGGTACATGAATGAAAAACTGTTTTTT.

Concerning this clonotype itself: The junction differs from germline at one of its ends, possibly a read error. This chain links TRBV4-3 with TRBJ2-5, with D unclear. CDR1 and CDR2 (germline): LGHNA, YSLEER. The CDR3 is 15 residues long. CDR3 DNA sequence: TGCGCCAACAGCCAAGTATATGTAGGGAAAGAGACCCAGTACTTC. Translating gives CANSQVYVGKETQYF.

This clonotype was seen a handful of times. V is TRBV20-1 and J is TRBJ2-3; D possibly matches TRBD1 or TRBD2 (6 bases each). CDR3 size: 15 residues. The V gene's germline CDR1 is DFQATT and CDR2 SNEGSKA (reference sequence). V lost 5 bases to trimming and J lost 6 bases, with 21 bases between them. The CDR3 sequence is CSAFHGGLPTDTQYF. CDR3 bases: TGCAGTGCTTTTCACGGGGGCCTGCCCACCGATACGCAGTATTTT.

This clonotype has a handful of counts. The chain uses TRBV28 and TRBJ1-5, with 8 bases fitting TRBD1. Germline values: CDR1 MDHEN, CDR2 SYDVKM. The junction had 25 bases not matched to a gene; V was cut back by 4 bases and J by 11 bases. This CDR3 region has 19 residues. CDR3 bases: TGTGCCAGCAGTTCGTTTGATCTGGTCGGAGGAGATCTGGACAGGGCCCAGCATTTT. It yields the protein CASSSFDLVGGDLDRAQHF.

The chain uses TRBV28 and TRBJ2-3; possibly TRBD1 or TRBD2 for D (6 bases each). Germline values: CDR1 MDHEN, CDR2 SYDVKM. The ends were cut back, 5 bases at V and 5 bases at J, with 20 bases in the middle. The CDR3 consists of 16 residues. CDR3: CASSGFGGLEGDTQYF. CDR3 coding DNA: TGTGCCAGCAGTGGGTTCGGGGGCCTCGAAGGAGATACGCAGTATTTT. Combining the CDR3 with reference TRBV28 and TRBJ2-3 gives the whole variable domain DVKVTQSSRYLVKRTGEKVFLECVQDMDHENMFWYRQDPGLGLRLIYFSYDVKMKEKGDIPEGYSVSREKKERFSLILESASTNQTSMYLCASSGFGGLEGDTQYFGPGTRLTVL.

Regarding this clonotype: A much larger clone lies one base from this, so it may be a read error. V usage is TRBV11-3 and J usage is TRBJ2-3; 7 nucleotides align to TRBD2. Germline V gene lookup returns CDR1 SGHNT and CDR2 YENEEA. CDR3 length: 14 amino acids. V lost 5 bases and J lost 4; bases outside the gene matches: 6. CDR3 DNA: TGTGCCAGCAGCCCCAGCGGGGACGCAGATACGCAGTATTTT. It codes for CASSPSGDADTQYF.

V is TRBV20-1 and J is TRBJ1-2, with TRBD1 identical over 8 bases. Germline V gene data show CDR1 as DFQATT and CDR2 as SNEGSKA (reference sequence). The CDR3 totals 14 residues. The trim removed 0 bases at V and 5 bases at J, leaving 5 bases unmatched. The CDR3 here is CSARDQTGGYGYTF. Here the CDR3 DNA reads TGCAGTGCTAGAGATCAAACAGGGGGGTATGGCTACACCTTC.

This clonotype turned up a few times. V gene TRBV29-1 combines with J gene TRBJ1-2; possibly TRBD1 for D (5 bases). The CDR3 has 13 residues. V lost 3 bases to trimming and J lost 2 bases, with 10 bases between them. From germline, CDR1 is SQVTM and CDR2 ANQGSEA. Here the CDR3 reads CSVEGQQNYGYTF. The CDR3 nucleotides read TGCAGCGTTGAGGGGCAGCAAAACTATGGCTACACCTTC.

This clonotype was found a few times. V is TRBV27 and J is TRBJ1-2; no reliable D call. Germline values: CDR1 MNHEY, CDR2 SMNVEV (reference sequence). The CDR3 has 14 residues. Trimming cost V 6 bases and J 4 bases, with 15 bases left between them. CDR3 nucleotide sequence: TGTGCCAGCAGGTCCTCGACAAGACTCTATGGCTACACCTTC. Translating gives CASRSSTRLYGYTF.

This clonotype was seen more than once but under ten times. The CDR3 bases are TGTGCCAGCAGCTTAGTGGAGCCGACTAGCGGGGCACAAGAGACCCAGTACTTC. Translated: CASSLVEPTSGAQETQYF. V gene TRBV7-2 combines with J gene TRBJ2-5; 11 bases agree with TRBD2. The CDR3 has 18 amino acids. CDR1 SGHTA and CDR2 FQGNSA come from the germline V gene. Trimming at V came to 1 base and at J to 2 bases, leaving 9 bases not matched to a gene.

This rearrangement joins TRBV29-1 to TRBJ2-2, with D possibly being TRBD1 or TRBD2 (5 bases each). With 5 bases removed from V and 0 bases from J, the gap between germline ends came to 7 bases. The CDR3 has 13 amino acids. Germline V lookup: CDR1 SQVTM, CDR2 ANQGSEA. CDR3 sequence: CSVRDPNTGELFF. In nucleotides, the CDR3 is TGCAGCGTTCGGGACCCGAACACCGGGGAGCTGTTTTTT.

The V gene is TRBV5-1, the J gene TRBJ2-7, with TRBD2 identical over 7 bases. Germline CDR1 and CDR2: SGHRS and YFSETQ. V dropped 7 bases and J dropped 3; count of bases not matched to a gene: 16. The CDR3 length is 16 residues. In nucleotides, the CDR3 is TGCGCCAGCGCCCGGGCCCCGGGGCGGGGGTTCTACGAGCAGTACTTC. This sequence encodes CASARAPGRGFYEQYF.

The chain carries TRBV29-1 and TRBJ2-1, with a weak D call TRBD2 (6 bases). The germline CDR1 and CDR2 sequences are SQVTM and ANQGSEA. Trimming removed 3 bases at V and 4 bases at J, with 10 bases between. CDR3 length: 13 residues. In nucleotides, the CDR3 is TGCAGCGTTGATGCGGGACGGTACAATGAGCAGTTCTTC. Translated, it gives CSVDAGRYNEQFF.

The chain uses TRBV5-1 and TRBJ1-4; D is uncertain. V dropped 3 bases and J dropped 5 bases, with 11 bases sitting between them. The germline CDR1 and CDR2 sequences are SGHRS and YFSETQ. The CDR3 loop spans 14 amino acids. CDR3 nucleotides: TGCGCCAGCAGCTCAGGTTATCCCAATGAAAAACTGTTTTTT. Amino acid sequence: CASSSGYPNEKLFF.

The chain's CDR3 is CASSLGGRYNEQYF. DNA of the CDR3: TGTGCCAGCAGCTTAGGGGGGAGATACAATGAGCAGTACTTC. This sequence joins TRBV7-8 and TRBJ2-1; D is possibly TRBD1 or TRBD2 (5 bases each). Matching the DNA end better, TRBJ2-7 makes the J call doubtful. This CDR3 contains 14 residues. Germline lookup yields CDR1 SGHVS and CDR2 FQNEAQ.

This clonotype was found a few times. The J gene is TRBJ2-1, the V gene TRBV7-3, with D possibly being TRBD1 or TRBD2 (6 bases each). V was trimmed by 5 bases and J by 0 bases, leaving 17 bases between them. The CDR3 consists of 17 residues. Looked up from germline, CDR1 is SGHTA and CDR2 is FQGTGA. The CDR3, as DNA: TGTGCCAGCAGCCCGGGGGCGGGGCGGAGCTCCTACAATGAGCAGTTCTTC. This gives the protein CASSPGAGRSSYNEQFF.

The chain carries TRBV7-2 and TRBJ2-7; no firm D call. CDR1 and CDR2 from the germline V gene are SGHTA and FQGNSA. This CDR3 comprises 15 residues. V was clipped by 3 bases and J by 3 bases, with 15 bases between them. CDR3 DNA sequence: TGTGCCAGCAGCTTCGCAGACTCGACATTCTACGAGCAGTACTTC. Its translation is CASSFADSTFYEQYF.